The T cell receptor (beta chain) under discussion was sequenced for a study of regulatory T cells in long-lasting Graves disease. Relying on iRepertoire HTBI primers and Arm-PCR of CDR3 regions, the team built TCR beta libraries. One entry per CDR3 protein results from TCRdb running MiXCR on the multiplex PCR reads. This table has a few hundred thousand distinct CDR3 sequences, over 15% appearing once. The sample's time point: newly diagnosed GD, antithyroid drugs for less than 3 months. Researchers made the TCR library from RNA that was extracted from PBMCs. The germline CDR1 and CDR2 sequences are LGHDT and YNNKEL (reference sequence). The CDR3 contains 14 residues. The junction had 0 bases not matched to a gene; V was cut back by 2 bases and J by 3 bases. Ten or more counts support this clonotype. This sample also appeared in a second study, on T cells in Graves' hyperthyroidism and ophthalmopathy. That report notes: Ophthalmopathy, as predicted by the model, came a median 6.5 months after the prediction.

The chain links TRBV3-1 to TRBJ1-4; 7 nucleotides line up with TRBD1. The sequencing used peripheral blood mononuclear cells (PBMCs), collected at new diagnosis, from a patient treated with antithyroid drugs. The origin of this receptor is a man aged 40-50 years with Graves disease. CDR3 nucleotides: TGTGCCAGCAGCCAACAGGGGGCTAATGAAAAACTGTTTTTT. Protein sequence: CASSQQGANEKLFF.